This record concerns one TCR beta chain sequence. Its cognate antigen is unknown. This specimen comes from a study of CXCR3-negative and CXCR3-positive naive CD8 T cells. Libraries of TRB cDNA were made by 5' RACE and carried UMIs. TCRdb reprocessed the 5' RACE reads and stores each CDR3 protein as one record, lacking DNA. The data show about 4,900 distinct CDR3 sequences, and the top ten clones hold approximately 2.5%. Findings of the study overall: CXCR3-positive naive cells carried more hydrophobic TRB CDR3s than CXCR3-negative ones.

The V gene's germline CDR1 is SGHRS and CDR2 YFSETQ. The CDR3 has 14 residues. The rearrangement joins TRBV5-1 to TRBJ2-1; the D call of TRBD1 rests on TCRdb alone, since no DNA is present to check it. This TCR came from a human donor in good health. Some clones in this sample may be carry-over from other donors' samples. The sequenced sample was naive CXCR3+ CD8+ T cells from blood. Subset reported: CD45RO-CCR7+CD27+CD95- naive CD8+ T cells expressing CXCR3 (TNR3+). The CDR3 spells CASSLQGAYDEQFF.